This TCR beta chain was captured by sequencing in a study of Tregs in tolerant kidney transplant recipients. Only in-frame clones appear in the TCRdb table, and some are missing; sequencing was by immunoSEQ multiplex PCR. In the table there are tens of thousands of clones, 93% of which are singletons. Recipients received nonmyeloablative bone marrow transplants from related graft donors, with transient mixed chimerism. V trimming: 2 bases; J trimming: 2 bases; junction bases outside the gene matches: 9. The length of the CDR3 is 17 residues. CDR1 is SGHTA and CDR2 is FQGTGA in the germline V gene. A word on this clone: Other nucleotide sequences from this sample produce the same CDR3.

This clonotype was sampled from a human patient who received a combined kidney and bone marrow transplant. The graft donor may have given rise to some T cells. Sample: CD4+ T cells from blood (PBMCs), taken 12 months after the transplant. The chain joins TRBV7-3 to TRBJ2-5; 9 bases agree with TRBD2. CDR3 bases: TGTGCCAGCAGCTTATTGGTCGGGGCGGGAGGGCAAGAGACCCAGTACTTC. Its protein is CASSLLVGAGGQETQYF.